The TCR beta chain under discussion was sequenced for a study of cytomegalovirus exposure and HLA in healthy donors. Study-wide background: The Caucasian-associated ancestry cluster contained about 80% of the approximately 420 genotyped donors.

A word on this clone: Its antigen is not known.

Study-wide results and limits: About 87% or about 30% of the time was how often most TCR beta V segments were productive, according to an earlier analysis. Researchers catalogued approximately 170 TCR beta chains as cytomegalovirus-associated. A later analysis reportedly identified an Asian-associated ancestry cluster as carrying fewer N-insertions than the approximately 670-donor mean.

Trimming left V 6 bases short and J 6 bases short, with 21 bases between. Looked up from germline, CDR1 is SGHTA and CDR2 is FQGNSA. The CDR3 contains 16 residues. The primer mix had 60 Vbeta and 13 Jbeta primers. The method was immunoSEQ multiplex PCR; TCRdb's version includes in-frame clones alone and lacks a portion of them. This sample has roughly 160,000 clones, with around 80% found just once. The receptor was isolated from a male donor in good health and CMV-seronegative. The sequenced material came from PBMCs. The chain uses TRBV7-2 and TRBJ2-1, with D possibly being TRBD2 (7 bases). CDR3 residues: CASSLNLAGAGNEQFF. The CDR3 nucleotides read TGTGCCAGCAGTTTAAATCTGGCGGGGGCTGGCAATGAGCAGTTCTTC.